The entry that follows covers one T cell receptor beta chain sequence. The sample originates from a study of shared clonotypes between healthy human individuals. V lost 6 bases and J lost 1; bases outside the gene matches: 7. The CDR3 has 16 amino acids. From germline, CDR1 is MDHEN and CDR2 SYDVKM. This table comes from immunoSEQ multiplex PCR, and its TCRdb copy is limited to in-frame clones, with some not included. Seen here are a few million clones, 93% observed once, and the top ten hold 0.35% to 0.45%. Sequenced input: naive CD4+ T cells from PBMCs. The subset: CD45RA+ positively selected. The V and J genes are TRBV28 and TRBJ2-1, with 9 bases matching TRBD1. The source is a man younger than 35 in good health. Some clones in this sample may be carry-over from other donors' samples. In DNA form, the CDR3 reads TGTGCCAGCAGGGGGCAAGGGACAGGGTCCTACAATGAGCAGTTCTTC. Amino acid sequence: CASRGQGTGSYNEQFF.